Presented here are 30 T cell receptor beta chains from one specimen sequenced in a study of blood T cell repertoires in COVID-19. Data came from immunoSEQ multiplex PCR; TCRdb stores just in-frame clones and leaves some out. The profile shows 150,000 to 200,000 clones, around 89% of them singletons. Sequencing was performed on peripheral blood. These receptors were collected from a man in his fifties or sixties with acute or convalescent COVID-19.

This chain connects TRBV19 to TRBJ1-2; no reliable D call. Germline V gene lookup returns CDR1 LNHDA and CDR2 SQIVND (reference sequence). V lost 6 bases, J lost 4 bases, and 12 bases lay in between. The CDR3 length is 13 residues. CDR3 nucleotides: TGTGCCAGTAGCGAGGGAAGAGGCTATGGCTACACCTTC. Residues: CASSEGRGYGYTF.

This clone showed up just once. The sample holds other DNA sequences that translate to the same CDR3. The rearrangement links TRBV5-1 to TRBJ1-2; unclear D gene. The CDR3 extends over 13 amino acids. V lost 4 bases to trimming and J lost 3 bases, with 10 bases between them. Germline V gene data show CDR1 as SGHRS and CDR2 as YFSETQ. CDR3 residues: CASSPSGDYGYTF. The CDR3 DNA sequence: TGCGCCAGCAGCCCTTCCGGGGACTATGGCTACACCTTC.

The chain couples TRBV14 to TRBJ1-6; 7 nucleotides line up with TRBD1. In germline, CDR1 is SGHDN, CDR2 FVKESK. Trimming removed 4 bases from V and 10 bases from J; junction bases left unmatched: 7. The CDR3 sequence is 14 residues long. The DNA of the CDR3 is TGTGCCAGCAGCCTCATACAGGGGAGCTCACCCCTCCACTTT. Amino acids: CASSLIQGSSPLHF.

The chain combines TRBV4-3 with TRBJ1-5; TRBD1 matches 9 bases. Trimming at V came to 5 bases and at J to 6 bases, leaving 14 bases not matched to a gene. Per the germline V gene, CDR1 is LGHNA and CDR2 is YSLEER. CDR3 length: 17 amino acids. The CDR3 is CASSKRYGTGLPQPQHF. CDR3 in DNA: TGCGCCAGCAGCAAAAGGTACGGGACAGGGCTTCCTCAGCCCCAGCATTTT.

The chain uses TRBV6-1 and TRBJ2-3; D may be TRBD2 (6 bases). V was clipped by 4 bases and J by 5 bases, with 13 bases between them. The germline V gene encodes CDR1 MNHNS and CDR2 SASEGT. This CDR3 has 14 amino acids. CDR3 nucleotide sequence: TGTGCCAGCAGTGCGACTAGTCCCCGAGATACGCAGTATTTT. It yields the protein CASSATSPRDTQYF.

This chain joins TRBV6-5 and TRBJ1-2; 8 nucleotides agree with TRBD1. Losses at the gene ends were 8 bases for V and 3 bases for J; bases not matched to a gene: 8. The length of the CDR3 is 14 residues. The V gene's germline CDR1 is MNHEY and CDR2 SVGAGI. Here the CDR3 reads CASESGGLDYGYTF. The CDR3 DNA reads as TGTGCCAGCGAATCAGGGGGCTTGGACTATGGCTACACCTTC.

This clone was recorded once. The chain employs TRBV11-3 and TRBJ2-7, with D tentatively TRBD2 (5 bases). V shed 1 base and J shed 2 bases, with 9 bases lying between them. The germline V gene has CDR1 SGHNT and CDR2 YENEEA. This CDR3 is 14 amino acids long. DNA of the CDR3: TGTGCCAGCAGCTTAGGAGGGAGTGCCTACGAGCAGTACTTC. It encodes CASSLGGSAYEQYF. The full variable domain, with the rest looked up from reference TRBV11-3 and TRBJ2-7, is EAGVVQSPRYKIIEKKQPVAFWCNPISGHNTLYWYLQNLGQGPELLIRYENEEAVDDSQLPKDRFSAERLKGVDSTLKIQPAELGDSAVYLCASSLGGSAYEQYFGPGTRLTVT.

The DNA for the CDR3 is TGTGCCAGCAGCTTAGCTGCGTCCGCTTATGGCTACACCTTC. Translating gives CASSLAASAYGYTF. The rearrangement uses TRBV7-2 and TRBJ1-2; unclear D gene. This CDR3 spans 14 amino acids. Germline V gene lookup returns CDR1 SGHTA and CDR2 FQGNSA. V was pared by 0 bases and J by 5 bases, with 10 bases between.

CDR3 in DNA: TGTGCCAGCAGTTACGACGGGGGGAAGTGGCCCCAGCATTTT. It is translated as CASSYDGGKWPQHF. The V gene is TRBV6-5, the J gene TRBJ1-5; D is perhaps TRBD1 (5 bases). V lost 2 bases to trimming and J lost 9 bases, with 14 bases between them. This CDR3 has 14 amino acids. Germline assignment: CDR1 MNHEY and CDR2 SVGAGI.

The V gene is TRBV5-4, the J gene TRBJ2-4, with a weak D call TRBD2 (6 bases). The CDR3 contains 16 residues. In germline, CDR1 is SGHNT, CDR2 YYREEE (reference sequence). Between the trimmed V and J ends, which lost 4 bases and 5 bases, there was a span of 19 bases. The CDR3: CASSRGSNRRQNIQYF. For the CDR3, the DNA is TGTGCCAGCAGCCGGGGGTCTAACCGCAGACAAAACATTCAGTACTTC.

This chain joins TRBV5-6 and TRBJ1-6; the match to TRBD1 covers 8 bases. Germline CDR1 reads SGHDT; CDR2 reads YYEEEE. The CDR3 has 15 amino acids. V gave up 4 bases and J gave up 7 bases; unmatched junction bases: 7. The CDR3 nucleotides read TGTGCCAGCAGCGTCAGGGGGCTAGGCAATTCACCCCTCCACTTT. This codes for CASSVRGLGNSPLHF.

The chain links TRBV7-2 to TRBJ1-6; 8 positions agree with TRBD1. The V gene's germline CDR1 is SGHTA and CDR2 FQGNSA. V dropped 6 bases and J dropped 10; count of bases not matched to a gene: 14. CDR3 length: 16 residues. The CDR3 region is CASSFGRQGARSPLHF. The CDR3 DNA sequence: TGTGCCAGCAGTTTCGGTCGGCAGGGGGCAAGGTCACCCCTCCACTTT.

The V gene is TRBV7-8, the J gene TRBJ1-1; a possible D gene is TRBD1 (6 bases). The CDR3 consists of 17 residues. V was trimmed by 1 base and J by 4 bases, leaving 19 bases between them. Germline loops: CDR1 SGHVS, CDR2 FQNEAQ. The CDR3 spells CASSLVPSTGMSTEAFF. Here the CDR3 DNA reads TGTGCCAGCAGCTTAGTCCCCTCTACAGGGATGAGCACTGAAGCTTTCTTT.

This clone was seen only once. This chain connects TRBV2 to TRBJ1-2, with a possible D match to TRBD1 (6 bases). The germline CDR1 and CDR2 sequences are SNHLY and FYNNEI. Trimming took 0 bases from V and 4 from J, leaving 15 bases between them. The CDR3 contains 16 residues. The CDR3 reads CASSEALLQGSYGYTF. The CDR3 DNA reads TGTGCCAGCAGTGAAGCGCTTCTGCAGGGGTCCTATGGCTACACCTTC.

CDR3 in DNA: TGTGCCAGTAGTCTCAGGACAGCGAACCATGAAGCTTTCTTT. Translating it yields CASSLRTANHEAFF. This chain connects TRBV19 to TRBJ1-1, with D tentatively TRBD1 (6 bases). Germline CDR1 and CDR2: LNHDA and SQIVND (reference sequence). CDR3 length: 14 residues. V shed 5 bases and J shed 7 bases, with 17 bases lying between them.

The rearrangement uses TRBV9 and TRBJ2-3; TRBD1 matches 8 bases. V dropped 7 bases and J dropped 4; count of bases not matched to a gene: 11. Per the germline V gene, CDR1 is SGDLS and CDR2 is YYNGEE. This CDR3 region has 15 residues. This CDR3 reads CASASTGGWSDTQYF. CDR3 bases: TGTGCCAGCGCCTCAACAGGGGGATGGTCAGATACGCAGTATTTT.

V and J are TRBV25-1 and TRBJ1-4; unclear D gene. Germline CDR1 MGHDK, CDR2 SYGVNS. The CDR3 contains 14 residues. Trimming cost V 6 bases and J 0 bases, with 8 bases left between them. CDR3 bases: TGTGCCAGCAGCTTACTGACAACTAATGAAAAACTGTTTTTT. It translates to CASSLLTTNEKLFF.

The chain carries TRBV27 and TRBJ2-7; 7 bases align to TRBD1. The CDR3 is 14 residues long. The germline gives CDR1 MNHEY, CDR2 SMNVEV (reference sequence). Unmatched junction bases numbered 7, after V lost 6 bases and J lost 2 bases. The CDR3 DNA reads TGTGCCAGCAGCGACAGGGTAAGCGCCTACGAGCAGTACTTC. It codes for CASSDRVSAYEQYF.

In nucleotides, the CDR3 is TGTGCCTGGAGTGTAGGTGGGGCTGAAAAAGCTTTCTTT. Protein product: CAWSVGGAEKAFF. V and J are TRBV30 and TRBJ1-1; tentative D call: TRBD1 (5 bases). The CDR3 is 13 residues long. Deletions cut 0 bases from V and 9 bases from J, with 14 bases between. CDR1 is GTSNPN and CDR2 is SVGIG in the germline V gene (reference sequence). The whole variable domain, remainder taken from reference TRBV30 and TRBJ1-1, is SQTIHQWPATLVQPVGSPLSLECTVEGTSNPNLYWYRQAAGRGLQLLFYSVGIGQISSEVPQNLSASRPQDRQFILSSKKLLLSDSGFYLCAWSVGGAEKAFFGQGTRLTVV.

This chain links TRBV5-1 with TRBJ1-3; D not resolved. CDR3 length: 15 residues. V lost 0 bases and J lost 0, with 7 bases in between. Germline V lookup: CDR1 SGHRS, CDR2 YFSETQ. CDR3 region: CASSLGEVSGNTIYF. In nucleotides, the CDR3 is TGCGCCAGCAGCTTGGGGGAGGTCTCTGGAAACACCATATATTTT.

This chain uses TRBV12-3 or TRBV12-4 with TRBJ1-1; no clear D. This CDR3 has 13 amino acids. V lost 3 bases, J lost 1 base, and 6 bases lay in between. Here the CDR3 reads CASSFQENTEAFF. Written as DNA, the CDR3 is TGTGCCAGCAGTTTTCAGGAGAACACTGAAGCTTTCTTT.

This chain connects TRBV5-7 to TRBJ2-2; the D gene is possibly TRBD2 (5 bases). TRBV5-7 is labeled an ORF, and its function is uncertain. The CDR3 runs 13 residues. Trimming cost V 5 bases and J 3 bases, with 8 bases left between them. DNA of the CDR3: TGTGCCAGCAGGCGTAGCGACACCGGGGAGCTGTTTTTT. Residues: CASRRSDTGELFF.

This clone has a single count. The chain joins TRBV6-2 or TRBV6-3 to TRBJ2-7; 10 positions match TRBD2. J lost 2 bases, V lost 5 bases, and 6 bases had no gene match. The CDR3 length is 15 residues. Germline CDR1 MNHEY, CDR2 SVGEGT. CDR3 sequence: CASSPPSGGTYEQYF. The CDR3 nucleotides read TGTGCCAGCAGTCCCCCTAGCGGGGGAACCTACGAGCAGTACTTC.

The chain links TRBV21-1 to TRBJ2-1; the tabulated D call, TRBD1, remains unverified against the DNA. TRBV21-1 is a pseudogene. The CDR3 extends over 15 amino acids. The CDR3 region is CASSATKNRVNEQFF. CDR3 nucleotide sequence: TGTGCCAGCAGCGCTACCAAAAACAGGGTTAATGAGCAGTTCTTC.

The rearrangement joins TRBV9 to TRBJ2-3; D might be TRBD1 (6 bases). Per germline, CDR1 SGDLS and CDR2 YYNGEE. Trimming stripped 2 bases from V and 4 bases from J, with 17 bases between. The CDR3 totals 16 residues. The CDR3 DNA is TGTGCCAGCAGCGTGACAGTGGGGGCCAGGGCAGATACGCAGTATTTT. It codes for CASSVTVGARADTQYF.

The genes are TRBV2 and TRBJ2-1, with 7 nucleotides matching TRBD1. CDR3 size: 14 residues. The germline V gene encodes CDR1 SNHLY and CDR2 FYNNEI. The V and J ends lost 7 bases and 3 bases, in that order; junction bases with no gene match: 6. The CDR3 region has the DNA TGTGCCAGCAAACAGGGGCCAGGCTACAATGAGCAGTTCTTC. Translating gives CASKQGPGYNEQFF.

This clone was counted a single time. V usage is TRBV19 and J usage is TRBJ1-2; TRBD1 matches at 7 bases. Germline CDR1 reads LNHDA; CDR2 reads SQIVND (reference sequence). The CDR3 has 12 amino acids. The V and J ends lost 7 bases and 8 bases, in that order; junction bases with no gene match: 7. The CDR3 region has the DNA TGTGCCAGTATTCCGACAGGGAAAGGCTACACCTTC. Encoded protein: CASIPTGKGYTF.

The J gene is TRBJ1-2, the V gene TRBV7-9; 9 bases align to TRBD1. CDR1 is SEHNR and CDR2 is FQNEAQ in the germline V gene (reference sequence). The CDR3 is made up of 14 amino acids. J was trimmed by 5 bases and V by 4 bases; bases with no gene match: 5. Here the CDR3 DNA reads TGTGCCAGCAGCTACCCCGGGACAGGGTATGGCTACACCTTC. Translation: CASSYPGTGYGYTF.

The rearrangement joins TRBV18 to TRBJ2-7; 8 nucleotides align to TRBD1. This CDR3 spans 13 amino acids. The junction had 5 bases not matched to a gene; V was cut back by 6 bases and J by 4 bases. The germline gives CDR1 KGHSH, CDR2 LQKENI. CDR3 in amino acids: CASSLGQGYEQYF. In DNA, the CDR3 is TGTGCCAGCTCCTTAGGACAGGGTTACGAGCAGTACTTC.

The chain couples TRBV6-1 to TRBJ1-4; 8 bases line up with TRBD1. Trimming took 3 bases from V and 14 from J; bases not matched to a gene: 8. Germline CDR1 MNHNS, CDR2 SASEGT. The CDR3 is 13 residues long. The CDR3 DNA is TGTGCCAGCAGTGAGTACAGGGGGGACAGGCTGTTTTTT. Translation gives CASSEYRGDRLFF.